The 15 T cell receptor beta chains reported below all come from one sample, sequenced in a study of technical replicates of blood from four donors. Clones were sequenced by immunoSEQ multiplex PCR, and TCRdb holds only the in-frame ones, with some missing. The sample has about 79,000 clones, 85% to 95% seen once; the top ten hold 0.26%. Sample: T cells isolated from PBMCs. The receptors stem from a human donor in good health.

V is TRBV29-1 and J is TRBJ2-2; tentatively, D is TRBD2 (5 bases). The CDR3 has 15 residues. V was trimmed by 4 bases and J by 0 bases, leaving 12 bases between them. Germline CDR1 SQVTM, CDR2 ANQGSEA. CDR3 protein: CSVGWRFANTGELFF. In DNA, the CDR3 is TGCAGCGTTGGTTGGAGGTTCGCGAACACCGGGGAGCTGTTTTTT.

This clone appeared a single time. This sequence joins TRBV7-8 and TRBJ1-4; no clear D. The germline CDR1 and CDR2 sequences are SGHVS and FQNEAQ. Trimming left V 5 bases short and J 5 bases short, with 21 bases between. The CDR3 consists of 17 residues. The CDR3 DNA reads TGTGCCAGCAGCGTAGGACCCCCGGGTTCTTCGAATGAAAAACTGTTTTTT. It yields the protein CASSVGPPGSSNEKLFF.

V gene TRBV19 combines with J gene TRBJ1-4; D unresolved. V was shortened by 3 bases and J by 0 bases, with 11 bases between the two germline ends. Per germline, CDR1 LNHDA and CDR2 SQIVND (reference sequence). This CDR3 is built from 16 residues. The CDR3 sequence: CASSMALTSTNEKLFF. In DNA, the CDR3 is TGTGCCAGTAGTATGGCCCTGACTTCAACTAATGAAAAACTGTTTTTT.

The gene calls are TRBV19 and TRBJ1-3; TRBD1 matches 9 bases. The CDR3 extends over 17 amino acids. Germline-derived CDR1 and CDR2 are LNHDA and SQIVND (reference sequence). V was pared by 5 bases and J by 1 base, with 9 bases of the junction left unmatched. The CDR3 coding sequence is TGTGCCAGTAGTGACCACCGGGACAGGGCGTCTGGAAACACCATATATTTT. Translated, it gives CASSDHRDRASGNTIYF.

In DNA, the CDR3 is TGCGCCAGCAGTCAATCGCCGGGACAGGGGGCGAATGGCTACACCTTC. Its translation is CASSQSPGQGANGYTF. The V and J genes are TRBV23-1 and TRBJ1-2; 12 bases match TRBD1. TRBV23-1 carries the ORF label, with uncertain function. Trimming removed 0 bases from V and 6 bases from J; junction bases left unmatched: 5. This CDR3 is built from 16 residues.

CDR3 sequence (DNA): TGTGCCAGCAGCCCAAAGAGGGAGTCCACAGATACGCAGTATTTT. It codes for CASSPKRESTDTQYF. V gene TRBV21-1 combines with J gene TRBJ2-3; the table's D call TRBD2 went unverified against the DNA. TRBV21-1 is marked as a pseudogene. The CDR3 contains 15 residues.

The genes are TRBV15 and TRBJ2-1; tentative D call: TRBD2 (9 bases). Looked up from germline, CDR1 is LNHNV and CDR2 is YYDKDF (reference sequence). With 8 bases removed from V and 3 bases from J, the gap between germline ends came to 20 bases. The CDR3 is 16 residues long. The CDR3 loop reads CATSRGQLAGYNEQFF. DNA of the CDR3: TGTGCCACCTCCAGGGGGCAACTAGCGGGCTACAATGAGCAGTTCTTC. Together with reference TRBV15 and TRBJ2-1, the CDR3 gives the full variable domain: DAMVIQNPRYQVTQFGKPVTLSCSQTLNHNVMYWYQQKSSQAPKLLFHYYDKDFNNEADTPDNFQSRRPNTSFCFLDIRSPGLGDTAMYLCATSRGQLAGYNEQFFGPGTRLTVL.

The chain joins TRBV11-2 to TRBJ2-7; 13 nucleotides match TRBD2. There are 14 residues in the CDR3. Germline-derived CDR1 and CDR2 are SGHAT and FQNNGV. V lost 6 bases and J lost 4; bases outside the gene matches: 3. This CDR3 reads CASRRLAGGYEQYF. CDR3 coding DNA: TGTGCCAGCAGGAGACTAGCGGGAGGATACGAGCAGTACTTC.

CDR3 in amino acids: CASSQDSQGAVGELFF. The CDR3 DNA reads as TGTGCCAGCAGCCAAGATTCACAGGGGGCTGTCGGGGAGCTGTTTTTT. This chain joins TRBV4-2 and TRBJ2-2; 9 bases agree with TRBD1. From germline, CDR1 is LGHNA and CDR2 YNFKEQ. This CDR3 comprises 16 residues. J was trimmed by 7 bases and V by 0 bases; bases with no gene match: 6.

The chain uses TRBV6-5 and TRBJ2-2; TRBD1 might be the D (5 bases). This CDR3 comprises 13 residues. From germline, CDR1 is MNHEY and CDR2 SVGAGI. Trimming shortened V by 7 bases and J by 2 bases, and 8 bases separated the two germline ends. This CDR3 reads CASTQGNTGELFF. The CDR3 DNA follows: TGTGCCAGCACCCAGGGAAACACCGGGGAGCTGTTTTTT.

The CDR3 protein is CASSVVGQGNQPQHF. The CDR3 DNA is TGTGCCAGCAGTGTAGTGGGGCAGGGCAATCAGCCCCAGCATTTT. The chain joins TRBV28 to TRBJ1-5, with a tentative D call TRBD1 (5 bases). CDR3 length equals 15 residues. CDR1 is MDHEN and CDR2 is SYDVKM in the germline V gene. Trimming removed 5 bases at V and 2 bases at J, with 13 bases between.

The V call is TRBV29-1, the J call TRBJ1-1, with D tentatively TRBD1 (6 bases). The CDR3 has 11 amino acids. Trimming removed 7 bases at V and 0 bases at J, with 6 bases between. The germline V gene encodes CDR1 SQVTM and CDR2 ANQGSEA. CDR3 coding DNA: TGCAGCGACAGGGTGAACACTGAAGCTTTCTTT. This translates into CSDRVNTEAFF. Using reference TRBV29-1 and TRBJ1-1 for the parts outside the CDR3, the full variable domain is SAVISQKPSRDICQRGTSLTIQCQVDSQVTMMFWYRQQPGQSLTLIATANQGSEATYESGFVIDKFPISRPNLTFSTLTVSNMSPEDSSIYLCSDRVNTEAFFGQGTRLTVV.

The rearrangement joins TRBV5-1 to TRBJ2-7; 13 bases align to TRBD2. J gave up 1 base and V 8 bases, and 0 bases lay outside the gene matches. The CDR3 length is 13 residues. Germline CDR1 reads SGHRS; CDR2 reads YFSETQ. CDR3 nucleotide sequence: TGCGCCAGACTAGCGGGAGGGTCCTACGAGCAGTACTTC. As protein: CARLAGGSYEQYF.

The rearrangement uses TRBV2 and TRBJ2-4; 10 bases are shared with TRBD1. Germline trimming cut 5 bases from V and 8 bases from J; bases unmatched to any gene: 6. In germline, CDR1 is SNHLY, CDR2 FYNNEI. The length of the CDR3 is 14 residues. This CDR3 reads CASSIDRGPDIQYF. The DNA for the CDR3 is TGTGCCAGCAGTATAGACAGGGGGCCTGACATTCAGTACTTC. Looking up the rest from reference TRBV2 and TRBJ2-4 gives the full variable domain: EPEVTQTPSHQVTQMGQEVILRCVPISNHLYFYWYRQILGQKVEFLVSFYNNEISEKSEIFDDQFSVERPDGSNFTLKIRSTKLEDSAMYFCASSIDRGPDIQYFGAGTRLSVL.

This chain connects TRBV13 to TRBJ2-2, with D maybe TRBD2 (6 bases). Trimming shortened V by 3 bases and J by 9 bases, and 17 bases separated the two germline ends. This CDR3 comprises 15 residues. Germline CDR1 PRHDT, CDR2 FYEKMQ (reference sequence). The CDR3 is CASSFWDSTSRELFF. DNA for the CDR3: TGTGCCAGCAGCTTCTGGGACTCCACCTCCCGGGAGCTGTTTTTT.